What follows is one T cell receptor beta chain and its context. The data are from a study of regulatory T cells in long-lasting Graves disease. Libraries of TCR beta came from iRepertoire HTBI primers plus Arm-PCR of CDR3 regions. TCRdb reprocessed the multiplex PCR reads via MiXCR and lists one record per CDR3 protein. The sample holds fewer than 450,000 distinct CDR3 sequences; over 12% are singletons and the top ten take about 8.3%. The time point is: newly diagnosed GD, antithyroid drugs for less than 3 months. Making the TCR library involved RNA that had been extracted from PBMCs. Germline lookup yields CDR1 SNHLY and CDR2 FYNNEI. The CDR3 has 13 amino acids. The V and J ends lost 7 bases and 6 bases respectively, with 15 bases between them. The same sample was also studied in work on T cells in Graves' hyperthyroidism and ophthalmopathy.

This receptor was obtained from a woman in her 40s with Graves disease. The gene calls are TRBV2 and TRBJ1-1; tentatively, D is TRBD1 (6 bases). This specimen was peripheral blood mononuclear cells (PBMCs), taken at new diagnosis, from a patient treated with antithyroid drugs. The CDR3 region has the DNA TGTGCCAGCACGGGCCAGGGGCGGTCTGAAGCTTTCTTT. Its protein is CASTGQGRSEAFF.